The 20 T cell receptor beta chains presented below share a single source sample, sequenced in a study of T-cell reconstitution after alpha-beta-depleted transplantation in children. Construction of the TCRbeta library involved unique molecular identifiers. TCRdb re-called the PCR reads with MiXCR, one entry per CDR3 protein. The top ten clones hold under 15% of a sample with roughly 190,000 distinct CDR3 sequences, less than 15% of them seen once. The material was PBMCs from the stem cell graft donor, obtained from the stem cell graft. These receptors all come from a human donor who donated a stem cell graft to a child with acute lymphoblastic leukemia.

This clonotype appeared many times. The chain uses TRBV12-3 or TRBV12-4 and TRBJ2-1, with 7 positions matching TRBD2. Germline trimming cut 5 bases from V and 5 bases from J; bases unmatched to any gene: 6. The CDR3 totals 14 residues. CDR3 bases: TGTGCCAGCAGTCCACGGGACTATCACAATGAGCAGTTCTTC. It specifies CASSPRDYHNEQFF.

A note on this clonotype: A much larger clone sits a single nucleotide away, making a read error possible. The V and J genes are TRBV6-1 and TRBJ2-1, with D perhaps matching TRBD2 (6 bases). The CDR3 extends over 15 amino acids. The germline V gene has CDR1 MNHNS and CDR2 SASEGT. The CDR3: CASSPPGLADNEQIF. The DNA for the CDR3 is TGTGCCAGCAGCCCCCCGGGACTCGCAGACAATGAGCAGATCTTC.

This clonotype occurred many times. In DNA form, the CDR3 reads TGTGCCAGTAGTATGGACCCGGGGTCCTACAATGAGCAGTTCTTC. Translating it yields CASSMDPGSYNEQFF. The V and J genes are TRBV19 and TRBJ2-1; D possibly corresponds to TRBD2 (5 bases). The CDR3 runs 15 residues. V dropped 3 bases and J dropped 1 base, with 10 bases sitting between them. CDR1 and CDR2 from the germline V gene are LNHDA and SQIVND (reference sequence).

This clonotype was detected ten times or more. The rearrangement joins TRBV19 to TRBJ2-5, with 8 bases fitting TRBD1. Germline V gene data show CDR1 as LNHDA and CDR2 as SQIVND (reference sequence). The CDR3 is 16 amino acids. V trimming: 8 bases; J trimming: 5 bases; junction bases outside the gene matches: 16. CDR3 loop: CASATLTGDFGETQYF. DNA for the CDR3: TGTGCCAGTGCAACATTGACAGGGGACTTTGGGGAGACCCAGTACTTC. Supplemented by reference TRBV19 and TRBJ2-5, the full variable domain reads DGGITQSPKYLFRKEGQNVTLSCEQNLNHDAMYWYRQDPGQGLRLIYYSQIVNDFQKGDIAEGYSVSREKKESFPLTVTSAQKNPTAFYLCASATLTGDFGETQYFGPGTRLLVL.

J is TRBJ2-5 and V is TRBV12-3 or TRBV12-4, with TRBD2 matching 11 bases. The CDR3 is 15 residues long. After removal of 2 bases from V and 4 bases from J, the junction contained 3 bases not matched to a gene. The CDR3 DNA reads as TGTGCCAGCAGTTTATTCGGACTAGCGGGAGAGACCCAGTACTTC. This sequence encodes CASSLFGLAGETQYF.

The CDR3 is CASSQGDRGKETQYF. Written as DNA, the CDR3 is TGCGCCAGCAGCCAAGGTGACAGGGGAAAGGAGACCCAGTACTTC. This chain links TRBV4-1 with TRBJ2-5; the match to TRBD1 covers 8 bases. This CDR3 contains 15 residues. V trimming: 1 base; J trimming: 5 bases; junction bases outside the gene matches: 6. Germline assignment: CDR1 MGHRA and CDR2 YSYEKL.

The rearrangement uses TRBV6-5 and TRBJ2-7; 8 positions agree with TRBD1. There are 16 residues in the CDR3. Germline V gene lookup returns CDR1 MNHEY and CDR2 SVGAGI. The V segment lost 6 bases and the J segment 7 bases; nucleotides outside the gene matches: 17. CDR3 DNA: TGTGCCAGCAGGGCAGGGGGCCCCCCTGATGCGCGGGAGCAGTACTTC. Translating it yields CASRAGGPPDAREQYF.

This clonotype occurred many times. The J gene is TRBJ1-5, the V gene TRBV6-1; weak D call: TRBD1 (5 bases). CDR3 length equals 13 residues. The germline V gene encodes CDR1 MNHNS and CDR2 SASEGT. V lost 8 bases and J lost 0, with 8 bases in between. CDR3 protein: CASGRDSNQPQHF. The DNA of the CDR3 is TGTGCCAGCGGCAGGGATAGCAATCAGCCCCAGCATTTT.

This clonotype was seen at least ten times. The chain recombines TRBV12-3 or TRBV12-4 with TRBJ1-5; no clear D. The length of the CDR3 is 13 residues. V was trimmed by 3 bases and J by 3 bases, leaving 6 bases between them. The CDR3 DNA reads as TGTGCCAGCAGTTTCAGAAACAATCAGCCCCAGCATTTT. It specifies CASSFRNNQPQHF.

The chain couples TRBV29-1 to TRBJ1-1; maybe TRBD1 (5 bases). Trimming took 1 base from V and 0 from J, leaving 12 bases between them. Germline V gene data show CDR1 as SQVTM and CDR2 as ANQGSEA. The CDR3 spans 15 residues. The CDR3 spells CSVEVQGLMNTEAFF. DNA of the CDR3: TGCAGCGTTGAAGTTCAGGGCCTTATGAACACTGAAGCTTTCTTT. Together with reference TRBV29-1 and TRBJ1-1, the CDR3 gives the full variable domain: SAVISQKPSRDICQRGTSLTIQCQVDSQVTMMFWYRQQPGQSLTLIATANQGSEATYESGFVIDKFPISRPNLTFSTLTVSNMSPEDSSIYLCSVEVQGLMNTEAFFGQGTRLTVV.

This clonotype has a count of ten or more. The genes are TRBV29-1 and TRBJ2-7; 11 bases are a match to TRBD2. The CDR3 length is 16 residues. V lost 2 bases and J lost 0; bases outside the gene matches: 6. The germline CDR1 and CDR2 sequences are SQVTM and ANQGSEA. This CDR3 reads CSVELGTSGHSYEQYF. The CDR3 DNA reads TGCAGCGTTGAATTGGGGACTAGCGGCCACTCCTACGAGCAGTACTTC.

The table lists this clonotype with many counts. This chain links TRBV12-3 or TRBV12-4 with TRBJ1-2; D might be TRBD1 (5 bases). The V and J ends lost 7 bases and 3 bases respectively, with 12 bases between them. The length of the CDR3 is 13 residues. The CDR3 nucleotides are TGTGCCAGCACAAGGGACGGACACTATGGCTACACCTTC. This translates into CASTRDGHYGYTF.

This clonotype has ten or more counts. This chain connects TRBV5-5 to TRBJ2-5; unclear D gene. The germline V and J ends were trimmed by 5 bases and 1 base, with 9 bases remaining between them. CDR3 length: 13 residues. CDR1 and CDR2 (germline): SGHKS, YYEKEE (reference sequence). The CDR3 loop is CASSYVPQETQYF. In nucleotides, the CDR3 is TGTGCCAGCAGTTACGTTCCCCAAGAGACCCAGTACTTC.

This clonotype has ten or more counts. This chain links TRBV14 with TRBJ2-7; 10 bases agree with TRBD1. Germline V gene lookup returns CDR1 SGHDN and CDR2 FVKESK. The V segment lost 1 base and the J segment 4 bases; nucleotides outside the gene matches: 7. This CDR3 has 16 amino acids. The chain's CDR3 is CASSQVVDRGKYEQYF. The CDR3 region has the DNA TGTGCCAGCAGCCAAGTTGTGGACAGGGGGAAATACGAGCAGTACTTC.

This clonotype turned up a few times. This chain connects TRBV6-1 to TRBJ1-1; maybe TRBD1 (5 bases). The length of the CDR3 is 17 residues. Germline V gene data show CDR1 as MNHNS and CDR2 as SASEGT. V was pared by 2 bases and J by 4 bases, with 20 bases between. The CDR3 DNA follows: TGTGCCAGCAGTGAACCCAGGGTTAGCGCAGACACCACTGAAGCTTTCTTT. It encodes CASSEPRVSADTTEAFF.

The sample holds many counts of this clonotype. This chain uses TRBV25-1 with TRBJ2-7, with D possibly TRBD1 on 5 matching bases. The V end lost 1 base, the J end lost 2 bases, and 12 bases lay between the germline ends. CDR1 and CDR2 (germline): MGHDK, SYGVNS. This CDR3 has 15 residues. The CDR3 coding sequence is TGTGCCAGCAGTGAATCAGGCAGGGCAACCTACGAGCAGTACTTC. Translated: CASSESGRATYEQYF.

To note about this clonotype: A much more abundant neighbour one base away suggests this may be a read error. The gene calls are TRBV12-3 or TRBV12-4 and TRBJ2-6; the D gene is possibly TRBD1 (5 bases). This CDR3 contains 15 residues. The CDR3 DNA reads as TGTGCCAGCAGTTCCCCCGGGTCTGGGGCCAACGGCCTGACTTTC. Its translation: CASSSPGSGANGLTF.

This clonotype has only a few counts. The chain joins TRBV5-4 to TRBJ2-3, with TRBD2 matching over 13 bases. The CDR3 extends over 18 amino acids. The V gene's germline CDR1 is SGHNT and CDR2 YYREEE (reference sequence). Unmatched junction bases numbered 7, after V lost 0 bases and J lost 3 bases. The CDR3 loop reads CASSLGLAGGLRTDTQYF. The CDR3 DNA reads as TGTGCCAGCAGCTTGGGACTAGCGGGAGGTCTTAGAACAGATACGCAGTATTTT.

The chain carries TRBV11-2 and TRBJ2-3, with D maybe TRBD2 (6 bases). CDR1 and CDR2 from the germline V gene are SGHAT and FQNNGV. V was clipped by 3 bases and J by 2 bases, with 9 bases between them. This CDR3 has 14 residues. The CDR3 DNA reads as TGTGCCAGCAGCTTGGACTACGACACAGATACGCAGTATTTT. Protein sequence: CASSLDYDTDTQYF.

The sample holds many counts of this clonotype. This sequence joins TRBV12-3 or TRBV12-4 and TRBJ1-1; TRBD1 is a possible D gene (5 bases). Trimming took off 3 bases at V and 6 bases at J, with 14 bases between the two ends. The CDR3 consists of 14 residues. CDR3 DNA sequence: TGTGCCAGCAGTTTGGTCTTGGGGCTCTCTGAAGCTTTCTTT. Amino acid sequence: CASSLVLGLSEAFF.